This T cell receptor beta chain was observed in a study of T cells in Graves' hyperthyroidism and ophthalmopathy. Researchers amplified the TCR beta CDR3 regions from RNA transcripts. A first-round RT-PCR of the TCR CDR3 used the HTBI primer set. TCRdb re-called the multiplex PCR reads with MiXCR, one entry per CDR3 protein. The sample carries 200,000 to 250,000 distinct CDR3 sequences, about 17% recorded once. Trimming stripped 3 bases from V and 10 bases from J, with 14 bases between. The CDR3 runs 13 residues. Germline V lookup: CDR1 SGDLS, CDR2 YYNGEE. This clonotype was observed many times. The sample consisted of blood. This receptor was obtained from a woman aged 18-35 years with Graves' ophthalmopathy. The chain employs TRBV9 and TRBJ2-1; D remains unclear. The CDR3 DNA reads as TGTGCCAGCAGCGCGCCTAACCGTCCAGAGCAGTTCTTC. This encodes CASSAPNRPEQFF.